These 24 T cell receptor beta chains share one sample of origin, sequenced in a study of cytomegalovirus exposure and HLA in healthy donors. PCR primers comprised 60 Vbeta and 13 Jbeta primers. Produced via immunoSEQ multiplex PCR; TCRdb's table is partial and in-frame only. The sample comprises 150,000 to 200,000 clones, almost 80% of which are singletons, and approximately 6.3% rests with the top ten. The sample comprised PBMCs. Source of these receptors: a man in his forties in good health and CMV-seropositive.

This chain connects TRBV15 to TRBJ1-5; unclear D gene. In germline, CDR1 is LNHNV, CDR2 YYDKDF (reference sequence). The CDR3 runs to 12 residues. Trimming removed 0 bases at V and 7 bases at J, with 4 bases between. The CDR3 DNA sequence: TGTGCCACCAGCAGAGACTTCCAGCCCCAGCATTTT. Translating gives CATSRDFQPQHF.

This chain uses TRBV5-8 with TRBJ2-5; no clear D gene. The CDR3 loop spans 13 amino acids. Germline lookup yields CDR1 SGHTS and CDR2 YDEGEE. V lost 1 base, J lost 7 bases, and 11 bases lay in between. In nucleotides, the CDR3 is TGTGCCAGCAGCTTGCCTAGAGGAGTGACCCAGTACTTC. Residues: CASSLPRGVTQYF.

This CDR3 reads CATHGRFAYEQYF. The DNA for the CDR3 is TGTGCCACTCACGGCAGGTTCGCCTACGAGCAGTACTTC. V is TRBV5-3 and J is TRBJ2-7; D uncertain. TRBV5-3 falls under the ORF class, with uncertain function. Trimming stripped 9 bases from V and 2 bases from J, with 15 bases between. The CDR3 runs to 13 residues.

The rearrangement joins TRBV11-3 to TRBJ1-1; D may be TRBD1 (6 bases). Trimming removed 7 bases from V and 1 base from J, with 19 bases in between. The CDR3 sequence is 16 residues long. The germline V gene encodes CDR1 SGHNT and CDR2 YENEEA. The CDR3 DNA reads as TGTGCCAGCATCCCCGAGGCGGGGGCTCGGAACACTGAAGCTTTCTTT. Amino acid sequence: CASIPEAGARNTEAFF.

The chain combines TRBV12-5 with TRBJ2-7; D is perhaps TRBD2 (5 bases). The V gene lost 6 bases and the J gene lost 10 bases, with 16 bases spanning the gap. The germline CDR1 and CDR2 sequences are LGHNT and FRNRAP. The CDR3 is 12 amino acids. The chain's CDR3 is CASGRTSVGQYF. The CDR3, as DNA: TGTGCTAGTGGCCGGACTTCGGTTGGACAGTACTTC.

This clone turned up a few times. This chain joins TRBV6-5 and TRBJ1-2, with unresolved D. The germline gives CDR1 MNHEY, CDR2 SVGAGI. The CDR3 contains 12 residues. With 6 bases removed from V and 6 bases from J, the gap between germline ends came to 11 bases. CDR3 in amino acids: CASRDFGHGYTF. CDR3 nucleotide sequence: TGTGCCAGCAGAGACTTCGGCCATGGCTACACCTTC.

This clone has a handful of counts. The chain links TRBV6-5 to TRBJ1-1; 7 bases are a match to TRBD1. Trimming cost V 6 bases and J 4 bases; bases outside gene matches: 5. CDR1 is MNHEY, CDR2 SVGAGI, per germline. The CDR3 length is 13 residues. CDR3 DNA: TGTGCCAGCAGGTATCACAGGGGCACTGAAGCTTTCTTT. As protein: CASRYHRGTEAFF.

This clone is a singleton in its sample. V gene TRBV2 combines with J gene TRBJ1-1; D not certain. This CDR3 comprises 14 residues. V lost 7 bases, J lost 0 bases, and 12 bases lay in between. The germline CDR1 and CDR2 sequences are SNHLY and FYNNEI. Here the CDR3 reads CASTRGQMNTEAFF. CDR3 nucleotide sequence: TGTGCCAGCACCCGAGGTCAGATGAACACTGAAGCTTTCTTT.

This clone was observed a handful of times. The J gene is TRBJ2-1, the V gene TRBV21-1; TRBD2 is the table's D call, not checked against the DNA. TRBV21-1 is a recognized pseudogene. There are 14 residues in the CDR3. The CDR3 reads CANPARASYNEQFF. The CDR3 DNA reads TGTGCCAACCCGGCGCGGGCCTCCTACAATGAGCAGTTCTTC.

This clone was observed a few times. This chain uses TRBV27 with TRBJ2-3; D may be TRBD1 (5 bases). The length of the CDR3 is 15 residues. V was cut by 9 bases and J by 1 base, with 17 bases left in between. Germline loops: CDR1 MNHEY, CDR2 SMNVEV (reference sequence). Here the CDR3 reads CASLFRAFGTDTQYF. The CDR3 DNA follows: TGTGCCAGTCTATTCAGGGCATTCGGCACAGATACGCAGTATTTT.

Comment on this clone: Other DNA sequences in the same sample also yield this CDR3. V gene TRBV5-1 combines with J gene TRBJ1-2, with TRBD1 matching over 8 bases. CDR1 is SGHRS, CDR2 YFSETQ, per germline. The CDR3 has 13 residues. Germline trimming cut 0 bases from V and 5 bases from J; bases unmatched to any gene: 0. The CDR3 nucleotides are TGCGCCAGCAGCTTGGACAGGGGGTATGGCTACACCTTC. Translation: CASSLDRGYGYTF.

This clone was counted a single time. This chain joins TRBV2 and TRBJ1-5; D unresolved. The germline V gene encodes CDR1 SNHLY and CDR2 FYNNEI. V lost 6 bases and J 2 bases, leaving 11 bases between the germline ends. This CDR3 has 14 amino acids. The CDR3 bases are TGTGCCAGCAGCGTAGAGCGAGGCAATCAGCCCCAGCATTTT. Protein sequence: CASSVERGNQPQHF.

In the case of this clone: The junction departs from the called germline gene at one end, perhaps through a read error. V gene TRBV4-1 combines with J gene TRBJ1-5; unclear D gene. Germline V gives CDR1 MGHRA, CDR2 YSYEKL. The CDR3 sequence is 14 residues long. DNA for the CDR3: TGCGCCAGCAGCCAAGACCTTAGCAGTCAGCCCCAGCATTTT. It encodes CASSQDLSSQPQHF.

The genes are TRBV10-3 and TRBJ2-7; 11 bases map to TRBD2. The ends lost 6 bases at V and 5 bases at J; junction bases unmatched: 9. The germline CDR1 and CDR2 sequences are ENHRY and SYGVKD. The CDR3 totals 15 residues. The CDR3 protein is CAIRNTSGSVHEQYF. CDR3 DNA sequence: TGTGCCATCAGGAATACTAGCGGGAGTGTTCACGAGCAGTACTTC.

The chain joins TRBV19 to TRBJ2-6; weak D call: TRBD1 (6 bases). CDR3 size: 15 residues. Germline assignment: CDR1 LNHDA and CDR2 SQIVND (reference sequence). The chain's CDR3 is CASRGGSSGANVLTF. CDR3 nucleotide sequence: TGTGCTAGCAGAGGGGGTTCCTCTGGGGCCAACGTCCTGACTTTC.

The chain joins TRBV5-4 to TRBJ2-1, with D tentatively TRBD2 (5 bases). Germline V gene data show CDR1 as SGHNT and CDR2 as YYREEE (reference sequence). The CDR3 runs 13 residues. V was pared by 7 bases and J by 2 bases, with 10 bases between. The CDR3 DNA is TGTGCCAGCCAAGGAGGCACCTACAATGAGCAGTTCTTC. Translated: CASQGGTYNEQFF.

Points on this clone: The junction shows a germline mismatch at one end, possibly a read error. The genes are TRBV19 and TRBJ2-6, with D maybe TRBD1 (5 bases). The V gene's germline CDR1 is LNHDA and CDR2 SQIVND (reference sequence). The CDR3 runs 19 residues. CDR3 residues: CASSIAPLKTLSGANGLTF. CDR3 nucleotides: TGTGCCAGTAGTATAGCCCCCCTGAAAACCCTCTCTGGGGCCAACGGCCTGACTTTC.

The sample holds a few counts of this clone. This rearrangement joins TRBV4-2 to TRBJ1-2; D gene uncertain. CDR1 is LGHNA and CDR2 is YNFKEQ in the germline V gene. This CDR3 region has 11 residues. Trimming removed 3 bases from V and 8 bases from J, with 7 bases in between. CDR3 coding DNA: TGTGCCAGCAGCCAGGGCCGGGGCTACACCTTC. It codes for CASSQGRGYTF.

The chain couples TRBV18 to TRBJ1-2; D uncertain. Deletions cut 6 bases from V and 2 bases from J, with 19 bases between. The CDR3 length is 16 residues. Germline V CDR1 and CDR2: KGHSH, LQKENI. CDR3 sequence (DNA): TGTGCCAGCTCCTACGACGGAGACGTTTCCAACTATGGCTACACCTTC. Its translation: CASSYDGDVSNYGYTF.

The chain recombines TRBV6-5 with TRBJ1-1; D unresolved. V dropped 2 bases and J dropped 4 bases, with 8 bases sitting between them. The V gene's germline CDR1 is MNHEY and CDR2 SVGAGI. The CDR3 totals 13 residues. This chain's CDR3 is CASSYVRGTEAFF. CDR3 coding DNA: TGTGCCAGCAGTTACGTTCGAGGCACTGAAGCTTTCTTT.

The rearrangement joins TRBV7-3 to TRBJ2-3; a weak D match, TRBD2 (5 bases). From germline, CDR1 is SGHTA and CDR2 FQGTGA. The CDR3 totals 13 residues. The V end was cut by 1 base, the J end by 6 bases, with 8 bases between. This chain's CDR3 is CASSLRRSDTQYF. As DNA, the CDR3 is TGTGCCAGCAGCTTAAGGAGGTCCGATACGCAGTATTTT. The complete variable domain, with remaining parts taken from reference TRBV7-3 and TRBJ2-3, reads GAGVSQTPSNKVTEKGKYVELRCDPISGHTALYWYRQSLGQGPEFLIYFQGTGAADDSGLPNDRFFAVRPEGSVSTLKIQRTERGDSAVYLCASSLRRSDTQYFGPGTRLTVL.

V gene TRBV19 combines with J gene TRBJ1-1, with D perhaps matching TRBD1 (5 bases). Germline V gives CDR1 LNHDA, CDR2 SQIVND (reference sequence). V shed 7 bases and J shed 3 bases, with 15 bases lying between them. This CDR3 has 14 amino acids. The CDR3 loop is CASTNQGWDTEAFF. DNA for the CDR3: TGTGCCAGTACCAATCAGGGATGGGACACTGAAGCTTTCTTT. The whole variable domain, filled in from reference TRBV19 and TRBJ1-1, reads DGGITQSPKYLFRKEGQNVTLSCEQNLNHDAMYWYRQDPGQGLRLIYYSQIVNDFQKGDIAEGYSVSREKKESFPLTVTSAQKNPTAFYLCASTNQGWDTEAFFGQGTRLTVV.

The rearrangement uses TRBV9 and TRBJ2-5, with TRBD2 matching 8 bases. The end of the DNA aligns better with TRBJ2-7, so the J call may be wrong. Germline V gene data show CDR1 as SGDLS and CDR2 as YYNGEE. CDR3 size: 15 residues. The CDR3 protein is CASSVGISGIYEQYF. CDR3 sequence (DNA): TGTGCCAGCAGCGTAGGAATTAGCGGGATCTACGAGCAGTACTTC.

The chain joins TRBV19 to TRBJ2-5; 8 bases are shared with TRBD2. This CDR3 has 16 amino acids. The V gene end was trimmed by 6 bases and the J gene end by 5 bases; junction bases not matched to a gene: 14. Germline CDR1 is LNHDA and CDR2 is SQIVND (reference sequence). Here the CDR3 reads CASRPTSARGVETQYF. The CDR3 coding sequence is TGTGCCAGTAGGCCGACTAGCGCGCGGGGGGTGGAGACCCAGTACTTC. Complete variable domain (other parts from reference TRBV19 and TRBJ2-5): DGGITQSPKYLFRKEGQNVTLSCEQNLNHDAMYWYRQDPGQGLRLIYYSQIVNDFQKGDIAEGYSVSREKKESFPLTVTSAQKNPTAFYLCASRPTSARGVETQYFGPGTRLLVL.